One T cell receptor beta chain is described in this entry. The data were obtained in a study of T cell changes during pregnancy in multiple sclerosis. This table comes from immunoSEQ multiplex PCR, and its TCRdb copy is limited to in-frame clones, with some not included. The sample includes under 70,000 clones, roughly 89% of them seen just once. V was clipped by 5 bases and J by 4 bases, with 17 bases between them. The CDR3 totals 15 residues. CDR1 is SEHNR and CDR2 is FQNEAQ in the germline V gene (reference sequence). The source is a female donor in good health, enrolled as a control in a pregnancy study. Sequences were derived from peripheral blood, sampled in the third trimester of pregnancy. V usage is TRBV7-9 and J usage is TRBJ1-1; D is possibly TRBD1 (6 bases). CDR3 in amino acids: CASSRKRGAITEAFF. The CDR3, as DNA: TGTGCCAGCAGCCGAAAGCGGGGGGCGATCACTGAAGCTTTCTTT.